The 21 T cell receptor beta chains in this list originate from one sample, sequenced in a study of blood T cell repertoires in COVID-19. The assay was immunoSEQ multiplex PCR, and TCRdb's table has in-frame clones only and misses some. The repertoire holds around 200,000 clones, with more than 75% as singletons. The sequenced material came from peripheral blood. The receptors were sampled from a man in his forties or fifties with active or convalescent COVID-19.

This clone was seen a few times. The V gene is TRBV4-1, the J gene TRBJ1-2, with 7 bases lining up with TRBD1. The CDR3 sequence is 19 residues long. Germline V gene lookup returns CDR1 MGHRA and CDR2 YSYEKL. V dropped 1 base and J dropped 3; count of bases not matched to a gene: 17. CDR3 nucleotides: TGCGCCAGCAGCCAAGTAACCCCAAAGAACAGGGACAGCTACTATGGCTACACCTTC. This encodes CASSQVTPKNRDSYYGYTF.

The CDR3 reads CASSLGPGGGEETQYF. CDR3 in DNA: TGTGCCAGCAGCTTGGGCCCAGGGGGTGGGGAAGAGACCCAGTACTTC. The chain joins TRBV9 to TRBJ2-5; TRBD1 matches at 7 bases. V dropped 4 bases and J dropped 3; count of bases not matched to a gene: 12. This CDR3 spans 16 amino acids. Germline lookup yields CDR1 SGDLS and CDR2 YYNGEE.

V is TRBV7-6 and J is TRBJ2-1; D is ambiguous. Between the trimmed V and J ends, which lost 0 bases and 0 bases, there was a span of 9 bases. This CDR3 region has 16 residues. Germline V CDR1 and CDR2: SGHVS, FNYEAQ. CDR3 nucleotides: TGTGCCAGCAGCTTAGCCAGGCCAAGCTCCTACAATGAGCAGTTCTTC. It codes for CASSLARPSSYNEQFF.

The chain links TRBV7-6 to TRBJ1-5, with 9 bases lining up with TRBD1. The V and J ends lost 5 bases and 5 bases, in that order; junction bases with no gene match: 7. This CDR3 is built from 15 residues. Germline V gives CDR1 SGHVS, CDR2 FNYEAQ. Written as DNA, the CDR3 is TGTGCCAGCAGCCCAGGACAGGGGTGGGATCAGCCCCAGCATTTT. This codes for CASSPGQGWDQPQHF.

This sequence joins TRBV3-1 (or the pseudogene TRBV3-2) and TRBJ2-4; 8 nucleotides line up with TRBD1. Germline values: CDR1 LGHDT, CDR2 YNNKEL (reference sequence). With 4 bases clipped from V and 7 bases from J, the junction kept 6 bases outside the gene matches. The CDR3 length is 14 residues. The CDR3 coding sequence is TGTGCCAGCAGCCCTGGGACAGGTAGGAACATTCAGTACTTC. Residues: CASSPGTGRNIQYF.

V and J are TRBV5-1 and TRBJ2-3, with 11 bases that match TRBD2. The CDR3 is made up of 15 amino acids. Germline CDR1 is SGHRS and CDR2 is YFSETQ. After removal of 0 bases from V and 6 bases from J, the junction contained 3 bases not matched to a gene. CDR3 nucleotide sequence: TGCGCCAGCAGCTTGGGGGGACTAGCGGTCGATACGCAGTATTTT. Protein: CASSLGGLAVDTQYF.

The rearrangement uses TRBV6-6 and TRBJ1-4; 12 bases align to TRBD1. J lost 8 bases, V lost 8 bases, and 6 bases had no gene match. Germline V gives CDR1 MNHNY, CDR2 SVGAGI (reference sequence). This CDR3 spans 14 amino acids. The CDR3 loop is CASSSGQGAEKLFF. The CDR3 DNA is TGTGCCAGCTCCTCGGGACAGGGGGCGGAAAAACTGTTTTTT.

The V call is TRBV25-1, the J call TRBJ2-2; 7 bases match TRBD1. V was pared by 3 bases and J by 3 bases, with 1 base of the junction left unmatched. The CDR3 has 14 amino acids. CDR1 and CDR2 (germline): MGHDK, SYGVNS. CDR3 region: CASSDGTDTGELFF. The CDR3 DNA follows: TGTGCCAGCAGTGATGGGACAGACACCGGGGAGCTGTTTTTT.

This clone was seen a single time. CDR3 bases: TGTGCCAGCAGCTTGACAGGTCCGACTGAAAAACTGTTTTTT. It translates to CASSLTGPTEKLFF. The chain has TRBV7-9 and TRBJ1-4, with D possibly TRBD1 on 6 matching bases. Trimming took off 3 bases at V and 7 bases at J, with 12 bases between the two ends. This CDR3 spans 14 amino acids. Germline V lookup: CDR1 SEHNR, CDR2 FQNEAQ (reference sequence). Filled out from reference TRBV7-9 and TRBJ1-4, the complete variable domain reads DTGVSQNPRHKITKRGQNVTFRCDPISEHNRLYWYRQTLGQGPEFLTYFQNEAQLEKSRLLSDRFSAERPKGSFSTLEIQRTEQGDSAMYLCASSLTGPTEKLFFGSGTQLSVL.

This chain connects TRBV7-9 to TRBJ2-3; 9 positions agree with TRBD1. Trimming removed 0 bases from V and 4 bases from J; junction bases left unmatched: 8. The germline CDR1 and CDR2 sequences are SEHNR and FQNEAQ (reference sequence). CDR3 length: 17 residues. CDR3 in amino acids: CASSLATTGGEADTQYF. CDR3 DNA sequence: TGTGCCAGCAGCTTAGCGACCACAGGGGGCGAGGCAGATACGCAGTATTTT.

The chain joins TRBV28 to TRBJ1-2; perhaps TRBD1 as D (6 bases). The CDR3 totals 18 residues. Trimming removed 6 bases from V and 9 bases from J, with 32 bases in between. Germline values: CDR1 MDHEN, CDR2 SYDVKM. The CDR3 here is CASSQGSGSGGAWFSYTF. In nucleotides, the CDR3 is TGTGCCAGCAGCCAGGGGTCGGGTTCGGGGGGCGCATGGTTTAGCTACACCTTC.

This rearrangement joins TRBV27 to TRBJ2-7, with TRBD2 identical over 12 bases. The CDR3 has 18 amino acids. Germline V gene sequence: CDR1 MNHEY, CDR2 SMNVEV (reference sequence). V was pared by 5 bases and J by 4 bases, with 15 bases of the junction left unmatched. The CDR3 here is CASSPSRTSGVALYEQYF. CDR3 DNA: TGTGCCAGCAGTCCCTCTCGGACTAGCGGGGTTGCTTTGTACGAGCAGTACTTC.

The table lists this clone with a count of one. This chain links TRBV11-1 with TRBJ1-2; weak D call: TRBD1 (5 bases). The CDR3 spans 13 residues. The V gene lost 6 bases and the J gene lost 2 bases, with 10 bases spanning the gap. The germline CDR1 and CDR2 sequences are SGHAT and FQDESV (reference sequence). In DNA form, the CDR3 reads TGTGCCAGCAGGGGGCCGCCAAACTATGGCTACACCTTC. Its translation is CASRGPPNYGYTF.

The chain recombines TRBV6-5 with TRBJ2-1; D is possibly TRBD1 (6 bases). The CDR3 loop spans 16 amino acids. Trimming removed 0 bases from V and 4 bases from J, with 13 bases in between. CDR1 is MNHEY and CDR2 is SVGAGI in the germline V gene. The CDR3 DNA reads TGTGCCAGCAGTTACTCGGGGGCAGATACGTACAATGAGCAGTTCTTC. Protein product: CASSYSGADTYNEQFF.

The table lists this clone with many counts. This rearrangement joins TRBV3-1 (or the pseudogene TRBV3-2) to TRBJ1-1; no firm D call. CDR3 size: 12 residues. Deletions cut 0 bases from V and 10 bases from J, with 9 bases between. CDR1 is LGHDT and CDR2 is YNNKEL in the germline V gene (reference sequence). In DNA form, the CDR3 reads TGTGCCAGCAGCCAAGACCAGGTAGTAGCTTTCTTT. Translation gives CASSQDQVVAFF.

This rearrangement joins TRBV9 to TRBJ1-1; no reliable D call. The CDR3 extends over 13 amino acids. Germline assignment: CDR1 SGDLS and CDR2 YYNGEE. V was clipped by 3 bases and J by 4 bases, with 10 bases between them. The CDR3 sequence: CASSERLSTEAFF. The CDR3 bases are TGTGCCAGCAGCGAACGATTGAGCACTGAAGCTTTCTTT.

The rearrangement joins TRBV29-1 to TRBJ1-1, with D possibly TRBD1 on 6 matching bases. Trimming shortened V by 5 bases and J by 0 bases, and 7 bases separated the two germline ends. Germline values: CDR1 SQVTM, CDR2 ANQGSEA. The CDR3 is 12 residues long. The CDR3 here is CSVQGMNTEAFF. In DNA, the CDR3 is TGCAGCGTTCAGGGGATGAACACTGAAGCTTTCTTT. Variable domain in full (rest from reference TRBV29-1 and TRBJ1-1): SAVISQKPSRDICQRGTSLTIQCQVDSQVTMMFWYRQQPGQSLTLIATANQGSEATYESGFVIDKFPISRPNLTFSTLTVSNMSPEDSSIYLCSVQGMNTEAFFGQGTRLTVV.

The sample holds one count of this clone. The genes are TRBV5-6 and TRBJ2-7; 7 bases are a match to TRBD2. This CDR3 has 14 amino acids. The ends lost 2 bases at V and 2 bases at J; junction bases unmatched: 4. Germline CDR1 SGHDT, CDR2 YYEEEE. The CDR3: CASSLPGGAYEQYF. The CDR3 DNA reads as TGTGCCAGCAGCTTACCGGGAGGTGCCTACGAGCAGTACTTC.

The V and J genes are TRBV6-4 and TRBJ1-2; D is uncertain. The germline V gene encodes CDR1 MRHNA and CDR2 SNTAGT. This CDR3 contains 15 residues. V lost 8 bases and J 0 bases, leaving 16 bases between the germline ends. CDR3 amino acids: CASSQDWSANYGYTF. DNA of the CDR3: TGTGCCAGCTCCCAGGACTGGTCTGCTAACTATGGCTACACCTTC.

Written as DNA, the CDR3 is TGTGCCAGTAGTATACAAGAAGGGGCCCAGCATTTT. Translating gives CASSIQEGAQHF. The rearrangement joins TRBV19 to TRBJ1-5; perhaps TRBD1 as D (5 bases). V lost 2 bases and J 11 bases, leaving 10 bases between the germline ends. Germline V gene data show CDR1 as LNHDA and CDR2 as SQIVND (reference sequence). The CDR3 runs 12 residues.

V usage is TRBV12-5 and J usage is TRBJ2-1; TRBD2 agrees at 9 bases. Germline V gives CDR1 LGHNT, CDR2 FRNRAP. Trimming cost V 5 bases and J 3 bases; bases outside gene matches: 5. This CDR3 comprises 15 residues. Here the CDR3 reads CASGLAGGFYNEQFF. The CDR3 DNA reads TGTGCTAGTGGTCTGGCGGGGGGGTTCTACAATGAGCAGTTCTTC.